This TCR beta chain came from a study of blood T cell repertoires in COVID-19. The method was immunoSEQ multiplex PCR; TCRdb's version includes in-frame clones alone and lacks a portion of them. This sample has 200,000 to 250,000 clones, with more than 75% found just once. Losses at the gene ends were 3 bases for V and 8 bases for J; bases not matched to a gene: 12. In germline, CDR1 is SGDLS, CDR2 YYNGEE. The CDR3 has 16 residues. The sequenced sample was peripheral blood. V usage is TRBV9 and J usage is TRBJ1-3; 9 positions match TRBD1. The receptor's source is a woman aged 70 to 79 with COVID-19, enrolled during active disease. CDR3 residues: CASSAGRDRALDTIYF. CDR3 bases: TGTGCCAGCAGCGCTGGCCGGGACAGGGCATTGGACACCATATATTTT.